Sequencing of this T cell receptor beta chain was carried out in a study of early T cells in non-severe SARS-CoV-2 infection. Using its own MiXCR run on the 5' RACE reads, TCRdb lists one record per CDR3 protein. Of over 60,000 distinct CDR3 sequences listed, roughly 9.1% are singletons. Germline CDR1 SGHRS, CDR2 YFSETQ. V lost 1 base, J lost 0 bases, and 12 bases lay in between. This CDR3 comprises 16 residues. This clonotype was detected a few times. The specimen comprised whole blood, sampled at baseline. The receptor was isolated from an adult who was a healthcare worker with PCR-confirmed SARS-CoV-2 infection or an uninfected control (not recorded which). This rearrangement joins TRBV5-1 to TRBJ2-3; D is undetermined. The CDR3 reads CASSLRSGASTDTQYF. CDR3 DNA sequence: TGCGCCAGCAGCTTGAGATCGGGCGCCAGCACAGATACGCAGTATTTT.